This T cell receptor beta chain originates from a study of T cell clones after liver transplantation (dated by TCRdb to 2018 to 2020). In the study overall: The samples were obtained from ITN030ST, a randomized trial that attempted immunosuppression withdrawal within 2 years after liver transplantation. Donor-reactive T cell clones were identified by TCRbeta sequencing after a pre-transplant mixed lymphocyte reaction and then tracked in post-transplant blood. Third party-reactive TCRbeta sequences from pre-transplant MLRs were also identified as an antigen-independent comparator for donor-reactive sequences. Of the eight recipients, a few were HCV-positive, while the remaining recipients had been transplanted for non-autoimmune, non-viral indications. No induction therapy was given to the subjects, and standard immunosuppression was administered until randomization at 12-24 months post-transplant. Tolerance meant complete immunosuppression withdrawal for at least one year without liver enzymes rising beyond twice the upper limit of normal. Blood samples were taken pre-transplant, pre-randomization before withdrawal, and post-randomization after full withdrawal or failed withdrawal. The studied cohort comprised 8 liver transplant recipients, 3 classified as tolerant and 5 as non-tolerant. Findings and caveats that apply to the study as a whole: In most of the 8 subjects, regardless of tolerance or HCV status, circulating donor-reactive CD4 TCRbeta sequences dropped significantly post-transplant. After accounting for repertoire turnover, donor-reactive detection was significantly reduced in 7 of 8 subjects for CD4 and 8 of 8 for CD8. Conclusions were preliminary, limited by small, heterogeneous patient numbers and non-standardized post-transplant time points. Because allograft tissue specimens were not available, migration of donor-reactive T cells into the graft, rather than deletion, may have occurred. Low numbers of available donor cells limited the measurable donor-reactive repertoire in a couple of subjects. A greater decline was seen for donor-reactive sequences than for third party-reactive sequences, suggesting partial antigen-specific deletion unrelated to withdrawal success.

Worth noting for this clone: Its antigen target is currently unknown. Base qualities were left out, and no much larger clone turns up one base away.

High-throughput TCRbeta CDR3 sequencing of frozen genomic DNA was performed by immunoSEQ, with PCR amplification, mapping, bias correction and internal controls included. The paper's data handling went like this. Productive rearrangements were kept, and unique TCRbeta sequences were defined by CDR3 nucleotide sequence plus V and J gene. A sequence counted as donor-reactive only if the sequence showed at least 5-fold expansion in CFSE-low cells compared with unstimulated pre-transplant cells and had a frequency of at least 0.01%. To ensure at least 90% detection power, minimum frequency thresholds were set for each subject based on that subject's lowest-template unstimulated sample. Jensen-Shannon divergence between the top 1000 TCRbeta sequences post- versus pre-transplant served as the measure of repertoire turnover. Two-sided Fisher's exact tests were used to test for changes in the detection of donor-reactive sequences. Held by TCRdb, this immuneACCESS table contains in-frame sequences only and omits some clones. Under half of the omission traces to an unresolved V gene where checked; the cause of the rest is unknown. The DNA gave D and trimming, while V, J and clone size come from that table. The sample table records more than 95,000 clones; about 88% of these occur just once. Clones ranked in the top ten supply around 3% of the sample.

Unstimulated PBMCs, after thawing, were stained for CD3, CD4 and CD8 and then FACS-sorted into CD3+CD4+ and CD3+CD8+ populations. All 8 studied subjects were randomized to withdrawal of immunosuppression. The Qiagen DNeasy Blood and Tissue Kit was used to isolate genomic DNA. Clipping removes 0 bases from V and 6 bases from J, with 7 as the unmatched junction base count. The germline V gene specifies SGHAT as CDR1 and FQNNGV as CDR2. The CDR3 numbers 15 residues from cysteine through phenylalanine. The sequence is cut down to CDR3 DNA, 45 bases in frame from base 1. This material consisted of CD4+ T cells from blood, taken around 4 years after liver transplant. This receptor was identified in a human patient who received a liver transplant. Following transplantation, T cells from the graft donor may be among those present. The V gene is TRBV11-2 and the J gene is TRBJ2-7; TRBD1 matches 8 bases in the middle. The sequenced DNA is TGTGCCAGCAGCTTAGACCGGACAGGGTTGGGCGAGCAGTACTTC. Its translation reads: CASSLDRTGLGEQYF.